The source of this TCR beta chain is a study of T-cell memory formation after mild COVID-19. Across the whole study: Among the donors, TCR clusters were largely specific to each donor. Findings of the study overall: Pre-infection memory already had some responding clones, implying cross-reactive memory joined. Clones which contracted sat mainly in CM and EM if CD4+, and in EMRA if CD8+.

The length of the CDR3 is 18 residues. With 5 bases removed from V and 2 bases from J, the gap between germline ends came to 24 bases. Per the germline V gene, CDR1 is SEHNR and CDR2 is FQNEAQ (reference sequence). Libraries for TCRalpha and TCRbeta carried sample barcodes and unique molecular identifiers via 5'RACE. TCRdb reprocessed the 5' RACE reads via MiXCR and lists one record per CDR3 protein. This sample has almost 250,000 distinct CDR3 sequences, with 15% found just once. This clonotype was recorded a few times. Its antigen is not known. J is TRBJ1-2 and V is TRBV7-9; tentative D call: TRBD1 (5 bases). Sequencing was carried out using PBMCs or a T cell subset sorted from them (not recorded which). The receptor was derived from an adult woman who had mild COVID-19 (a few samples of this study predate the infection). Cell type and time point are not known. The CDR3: CASSPVSWGQGLNYGYTF. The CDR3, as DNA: TGTGCCAGCAGCCCCGTGTCCTGGGGCCAGGGCTTAAACTATGGCTACACCTTC.